This TCR beta chain was captured in a study of shared clonotypes between healthy human individuals. CDR3 length: 13 amino acids. The V and J ends lost 10 bases and 6 bases respectively, with 16 bases between them. Germline-derived CDR1 and CDR2 are MRHNA and SNTAGT. Data came from immunoSEQ multiplex PCR; TCRdb stores just in-frame clones and leaves some out. The sample holds around 370,000 clones, about 96% seen once. The sequence was collected from a man aged 30 to 45 in good health. This rearrangement joins TRBV6-4 to TRBJ2-1; D is perhaps TRBD2 (5 bases). Material for sequencing was memory CD8+ T cells sorted from blood. Sample subset: CD45RO+ cells pooled with CCR7-negative TemRA cells. CDR3 DNA: TGTGCCACCGAACTAGATCGGACCAATGAGCAGTTCTTC. Encoded protein: CATELDRTNEQFF.